A selection of T cell receptor beta chains follows, all from one sample in a study of control samples from healthy donors and cancer patients. Profiling relied on immunoSEQ multiplex PCR, and the TCRdb table lists in-frame clones only, not all of them. There are about 26,000 clones in the sample; approximately 85% occur only once, and 6.5% to 7% lies in the top ten. The specimen was PBMCs. The receptors here all came from a woman aged 60-75 years with head and neck cancer. Both conserved end residues are part of each CDR3. The order of the fields is clone size, D gene, J gene, V gene, CDR3 protein, CDR3 DNA. A D gene is named only where the DNA matches it firmly. Only part of the rows carry a size: once, few, many, or a class if the clone is expanded.

- - TRBJ2-7 TRBV6-4 CASSSLLPSYEQYF TGTGCCAGCAGTAGTCTTCTGCCTTCCTACGAGCAGTACTTC
- - TRBJ2-7 TRBV7-9 CASSSIMGSYYEQYF TGTGCCAGCAGCTCGATTATGGGGTCCTATTACGAGCAGTACTTC
- TRBD1 TRBJ2-1 TRBV5-1 CASSLRTGEMDEQFF TGCGCCAGCAGCTTGAGGACAGGGGAGATGGATGAGCAGTTCTTC
- TRBD1 TRBJ2-2 TRBV19 CASINRGQTGELFF TGTGCCAGTATCAACAGGGGACAGACCGGGGAGCTGTTTTTT
- - TRBJ2-7 TRBV6-2/TRBV6-3 CASSSAGTSFYEQYF TGTGCCAGCAGTTCTGCCGGGACGTCGTTCTACGAGCAGTACTTC
- - TRBJ2-7 TRBV20-1 CSAFTRGQYF TGCAGTGCTTTCACGAGGGGGCAGTACTTC
- - TRBJ1-2 TRBV29-1 CSVGQGYGYTF TGCAGCGTTGGGCAGGGCTATGGCTACACCTTC
few - TRBJ1-4 TRBV15 CATSREKPRDPEKLFF TGTGCCACCAGCAGAGAAAAACCCAGGGATCCCGAAAAACTGTTTTTT
- TRBD2 TRBJ2-1 TRBV7-2 CASSLDLAGYFYNEQFF TGTGCCAGCAGCTTAGATCTAGCGGGATACTTCTACAATGAGCAGTTCTTC
- - TRBJ2-5 TRBV7-3 CASSLRGSGDQETQYF TGTGCCAGCAGCTTACGTGGTAGCGGAGACCAAGAGACCCAGTACTTC
few - TRBJ2-1 TRBV5-4 CASSPGASYNEQFF TGTGCCAGCAGCCCGGGGGCCTCCTACAATGAGCAGTTCTTC
- TRBD1 TRBJ1-3 TRBV5-1 CASSRQGQGAPGNTIYF TGCGCCAGCAGCAGGCAGGGACAGGGGGCGCCGGGAAACACCATATATTTT
- - TRBJ2-7 TRBV19 CASSSGQTYEQYF TGTGCCAGTAGCAGTGGACAGACCTACGAGCAGTACTTC
- TRBD2 TRBJ2-2 TRBV5-4 CASSPPGLADRGELFF TGTGCCAGCAGCCCCCCGGGACTAGCGGACCGCGGGGAGCTGTTTTTT
- TRBD2 TRBJ2-5 TRBV5-6 CASSSMTSGMTQYF TGTGCCAGCAGCTCGATGACTAGCGGGATGACCCAGTACTTC
- TRBD2 TRBJ2-7 TRBV29-1 CSVDVGGGVSYEQYF TGCAGCGTTGACGTCGGTGGGGGGGTCTCCTACGAGCAGTACTTC
- TRBD1 TRBJ1-2 TRBV4-3 CASSQDGTVNYGYTF TGCGCCAGCAGCCAAGATGGGACAGTCAACTATGGCTACACCTTC
- - TRBJ1-1 TRBV6-6 CASAWGGLGGNTEAFF TGTGCCAGCGCGTGGGGGGGCTTGGGAGGGAACACTGAAGCTTTCTTT
- - TRBJ1-3 TRBV3-1/TRBV3-2 CASSQDLGHNSGNTIYF TGTGCCAGCAGCCAAGATCTCGGCCACAACTCTGGAAACACCATATATTTT
once - TRBJ1-1 TRBV6-5 CASSYSWGDTEAFF TGTGCCAGCAGTTACTCGTGGGGGGACACTGAAGCTTTCTTT
- TRBD2 TRBJ2-2 TRBV4-3 CASSQDNGLAGELFF TGCGCCAGCAGCCAAGATAATGGACTAGCCGGGGAGCTGTTTTTT
- - TRBJ2-1 TRBV4-1 CASSQEFGQDQQFF TGCGCCAGCAGCCAAGAGTTTGGGCAGGATCAGCAGTTCTTC
- - TRBJ2-3 TRBV7-3 CASSLRSDTQYF TGTGCCAGCAGCTTACGATCGGATACGCAGTATTTT
- - TRBJ1-2 TRBV19 CASTEKLGPYGYTF TGTGCCAGTACTGAGAAATTGGGTCCATATGGCTACACCTTC
- - TRBJ1-5 TRBV7-9 CASSLIEGGNQPQHF TGTGCCAGCAGCTTAATAGAAGGGGGCAATCAGCCCCAGCATTTT
- - TRBJ1-1 TRBV19 CASSPRFRDLNTEAFF TGTGCCAGTAGTCCACGATTCCGGGACCTTAACACTGAAGCTTTCTTT
few TRBD1 TRBJ1-6 TRBV2 CASTSGTGYNSPLHF TGTGCCAGCACCTCCGGGACAGGGTATAATTCACCCCTCCACTTT
few - TRBJ2-1 TRBV10-2 CASSVSGAGNEQFF TGCGCCAGCAGTGTTTCGGGAGCGGGCAATGAGCAGTTCTTC
- - TRBJ1-4 TRBV19 CATSEVGSGEKLFF TGTGCCACCTCAGAAGTGGGTAGTGGTGAAAAACTGTTTTTT